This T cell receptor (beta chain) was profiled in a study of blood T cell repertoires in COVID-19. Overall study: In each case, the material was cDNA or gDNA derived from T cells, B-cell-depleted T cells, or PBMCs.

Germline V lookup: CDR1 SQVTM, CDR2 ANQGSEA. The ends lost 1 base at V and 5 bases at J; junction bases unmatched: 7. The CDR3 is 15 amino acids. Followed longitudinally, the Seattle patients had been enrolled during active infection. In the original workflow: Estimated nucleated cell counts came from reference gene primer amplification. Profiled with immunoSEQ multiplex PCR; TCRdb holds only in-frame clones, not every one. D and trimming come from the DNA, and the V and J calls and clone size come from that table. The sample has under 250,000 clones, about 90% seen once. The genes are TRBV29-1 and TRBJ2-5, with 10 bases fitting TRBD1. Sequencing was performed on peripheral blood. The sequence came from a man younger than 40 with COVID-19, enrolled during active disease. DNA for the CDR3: TGCAGCGTTGAAGGGACAGGGGGAGCCACGGAGACCCAGTACTTC. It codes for CSVEGTGGATETQYF.